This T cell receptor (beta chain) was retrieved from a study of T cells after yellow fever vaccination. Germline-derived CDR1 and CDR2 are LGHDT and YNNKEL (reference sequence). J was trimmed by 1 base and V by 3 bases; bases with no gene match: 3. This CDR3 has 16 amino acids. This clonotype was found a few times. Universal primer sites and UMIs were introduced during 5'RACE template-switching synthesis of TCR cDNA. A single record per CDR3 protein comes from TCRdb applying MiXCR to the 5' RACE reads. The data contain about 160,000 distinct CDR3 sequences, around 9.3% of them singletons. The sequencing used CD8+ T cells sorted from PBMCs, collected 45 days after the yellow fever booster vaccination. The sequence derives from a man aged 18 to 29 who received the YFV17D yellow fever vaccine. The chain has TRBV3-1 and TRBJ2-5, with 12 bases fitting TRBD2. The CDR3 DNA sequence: TGTGCCAGCAGCCACCCTAGCGGGGGGGCCCAAGAGACCCAGTACTTC. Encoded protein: CASSHPSGGAQETQYF.